A selection of T cell receptor beta chains follows, all from one sample in a study of Graves' ophthalmopathy and Graves' hyperthyroidism. TCRdb re-called the multiplex PCR reads with MiXCR, one entry per CDR3 protein. This sample carries over a million distinct CDR3 sequences, about two fifths of them seen once, and the ten largest clones take more than 9.5%. The source material was peripheral blood or thyroid tissue (not recorded which). The receptors were gathered from an adult man with Graves' hyperthyroidism. The conserved cysteine and the conserved F or W are not part of the CDR3 here. Each record gives: clone size, V gene, J gene, CDR3 protein. Expanded clones get a size class; other rows say once, few or many, or leave the size out.

many	TRBV6-6	TRBJ2-5	ASSFGDPDQY
few	TRBV18	TRBJ2-7	ASSRRLAREGNEQY
many	TRBV15	TRBJ1-1	ATSRERGLSGSEAF
many	TRBV11-3	TRBJ1-1	ASIRHVTEAF
many	TRBV14	TRBJ1-1	ASSRTIMNTEAF
-	TRBV18	TRBJ2-7	ASSPPTTYEQY
few	TRBV3-1	TRBJ2-2	ASSPANVLNTGELF
-	TRBV20-1	TRBJ1-5	SARPSDGSISQPQH
-	TRBV10-3	TRBJ1-3	AISGGQAGNTIY
once	TRBV11-1	TRBJ1-2	ASSPLKGQNYGYT
many	TRBV7-8	TRBJ2-7	ASSLDHVYEQY
-	TRBV7-9	TRBJ2-3	ASSLRLADTQY
-	TRBV20-1	TRBJ1-1	SARDSGTNTEAF
many	TRBV28	TRBJ1-2	ASSDRGPYGYT
-	TRBV12-3/TRBV12-4	TRBJ2-2	ASRVGGEGGELF
once	TRBV9	TRBJ2-2	ASSVTETGNTGELF
-	TRBV2	TRBJ1-3	ASSSRGTLGNTIY
many	TRBV6-5	TRBJ1-5	ASSWTGGRGQPQH
few	TRBV20-1	TRBJ1-2	SARDPRTGVYGYT
-	TRBV7-2	TRBJ2-5	ASSLDGPSRETQY
many	TRBV6-5	TRBJ1-4	ASRVRGGTNEKLF
-	TRBV25-1	TRBJ2-7	ASSEPPGGSYEQY
many	TRBV14	TRBJ1-3	ASSQDVRGPGNTIY
-	TRBV20-1	TRBJ1-4	SALRALGEVF
-	TRBV10-3	TRBJ1-2	ATLRQVGDGYT
-	TRBV7-8	TRBJ2-7	ASRSGTGSTYEQY
few	TRBV9	TRBJ2-2	ASRTRAQDTGELF
-	TRBV6-2/TRBV6-3	TRBJ2-7	ASSHGQVAEQY
-	TRBV19	TRBJ2-7	ASSLEVVGEQY